The 18 T cell receptor beta chains below were found in one sample sequenced in a study of blood T cell repertoires in COVID-19. Libraries were prepared by immunoSEQ multiplex PCR; TCRdb keeps only in-frame clonotypes and omits some of them. This sample carries some 170,000 clones, roughly three quarters of them seen once, and the ten largest clones take roughly 8.6%. The specimen was peripheral blood. Receptors were obtained from a woman aged 45-59 years with active or convalescent COVID-19.

The CDR3 sequence: CASSLRDRAYEQYF. CDR3 bases: TGTGCCAGCAGCCTCCGGGACAGAGCCTACGAGCAGTACTTC. The gene calls are TRBV3-1 (or the pseudogene TRBV3-2) and TRBJ2-7; 7 bases agree with TRBD1. Germline values: CDR1 LGHDT, CDR2 YNNKEL (reference sequence). The CDR3 is 14 residues long. V trimming: 4 bases; J trimming: 2 bases; junction bases outside the gene matches: 5.

The genes are TRBV18 and TRBJ2-7; 11 bases are shared with TRBD1. Trimming took 3 bases from V and 5 from J; bases not matched to a gene: 3. The CDR3 contains 14 residues. Looked up from germline, CDR1 is KGHSH and CDR2 is LQKENI. CDR3 nucleotides: TGTGCCAGCTCACCCGGACAGGGGGCAAACGAGCAGTACTTC. This gives the protein CASSPGQGANEQYF.

The chain carries TRBV24-1 and TRBJ2-1; 9 bases map to TRBD2. Germline assignment: CDR1 KGHDR and CDR2 SFDVKD. The CDR3 is made up of 16 amino acids. After removal of 1 base from V and 5 bases from J, the junction contained 5 bases not matched to a gene. The CDR3 loop is CATSDFSAGGNNEQFF. The CDR3 bases are TGTGCCACCAGTGATTTCTCAGCGGGAGGAAACAATGAGCAGTTCTTC.

This clone appeared a few times. The V gene is TRBV3-1 (or the pseudogene TRBV3-2), the J gene TRBJ2-4; possible D gene TRBD1, 5 bases. The CDR3 loop spans 14 amino acids. V gave up 0 bases and J gave up 10 bases, with 13 bases separating them. CDR1 and CDR2 from the germline V gene are LGHDT and YNNKEL (reference sequence). CDR3 in amino acids: CASSQDRQGRIQYF. The CDR3 coding sequence is TGTGCCAGCAGCCAAGATAGGCAGGGTCGGATTCAGTACTTC.

Notes on this clone: Other DNA sequences within the sample encode an identical CDR3. The gene calls are TRBV10-3 and TRBJ1-2, with TRBD1 matching 9 bases. With V trimmed by 10 bases and J by 3 bases, 3 bases remained unmatched. Germline lookup yields CDR1 ENHRY and CDR2 SYGVKD. The CDR3 runs to 12 residues. CDR3: CATRQGDYGYTF. For the CDR3, the DNA is TGTGCCACCCGACAGGGGGACTATGGCTACACCTTC.

To note about this clone: At the DNA level, this CDR3 is encoded by other sequences in the same sample as well. The V call is TRBV5-1, the J call TRBJ2-2, with 9 bases lining up with TRBD1. With V trimmed by 0 bases and J by 6 bases, 3 bases remained unmatched. Germline V lookup: CDR1 SGHRS, CDR2 YFSETQ. The CDR3 is 15 amino acids. For the CDR3, the DNA is TGCGCCAGCAGCTTGGGTACAGGGGGCCCCGGGGAGCTGTTTTTT. Encoded protein: CASSLGTGGPGELFF.

The chain joins TRBV6-2 or TRBV6-3 to TRBJ2-3, with 13 bases that match TRBD2. Germline lookup yields CDR1 MNHEY and CDR2 SVGEGT. CDR3 length equals 16 residues. Trimming cost V 5 bases and J 1 base; bases outside gene matches: 3. CDR3 bases: TGTGCCAGCAGTCCAGGACTAGCGGGAGGCACAGATACGCAGTATTTT. It encodes CASSPGLAGGTDTQYF.

This clone was recorded once. V is TRBV6-5 and J is TRBJ2-7, with a tentative D call TRBD2 (7 bases). V shed 8 bases and J shed 2 bases, with 13 bases lying between them. This CDR3 has 13 amino acids. Germline CDR1 reads MNHEY; CDR2 reads SVGAGI. In nucleotides, the CDR3 is TGTGCCAGCGGGGAGGGGGATGCCTACGAGCAGTACTTC. Protein product: CASGEGDAYEQYF.

This chain uses TRBV30 with TRBJ1-1; 11 bases align to TRBD1. This CDR3 comprises 17 residues. Looked up from germline, CDR1 is GTSNPN and CDR2 is SVGIG (reference sequence). V was clipped by 2 bases and J by 0 bases; unmatched bases: 8. The CDR3 protein is CAWSRGQGASMNTEAFF. In DNA, the CDR3 is TGTGCCTGGAGTCGAGGACAGGGGGCATCCATGAACACTGAAGCTTTCTTT. Complete variable domain (other parts from reference TRBV30 and TRBJ1-1): SQTIHQWPATLVQPVGSPLSLECTVEGTSNPNLYWYRQAAGRGLQLLFYSVGIGQISSEVPQNLSASRPQDRQFILSSKKLLLSDSGFYLCAWSRGQGASMNTEAFFGQGTRLTVV.

This clone was counted between two and nine times. The rearrangement uses TRBV29-1 and TRBJ2-7; 8 nucleotides match TRBD1. The J segment lost 6 bases and the V segment lost 4 bases, leaving 2 bases of the junction unmatched. The CDR3 spans 11 residues. Germline assignment: CDR1 SQVTM and CDR2 ANQGSEA. The CDR3 DNA is TGCAGCGTTGTCAGGGGGCGCGAGCAGTACTTC. Translated: CSVVRGREQYF.

The chain is built from TRBV7-2 and TRBJ2-5, with TRBD2 matching 12 bases. CDR1 is SGHTA and CDR2 is FQGNSA in the germline V gene. The CDR3 covers 17 residues. J was trimmed by 3 bases and V by 2 bases; bases with no gene match: 7. In nucleotides, the CDR3 is TGTGCCAGCAGCTTAATCGCGCTAGCGGGGGGGAAAGAGACCCAGTACTTC. Its protein product is CASSLIALAGGKETQYF.

The chain links TRBV18 to TRBJ1-2, with D perhaps matching TRBD1 (6 bases). Germline values: CDR1 KGHSH, CDR2 LQKENI. This CDR3 region has 15 residues. Trimming cost V 0 bases and J 5 bases, with 13 bases left between them. The CDR3: CASSPPRTAPYGYTF. The CDR3 nucleotides are TGTGCCAGCTCACCACCAAGGACAGCCCCTTATGGCTACACCTTC. Combining the CDR3 with reference TRBV18 and TRBJ1-2 gives the whole variable domain NAGVMQNPRHLVRRRGQEARLRCSPMKGHSHVYWYRQLPEEGLKFMVYLQKENIIDESGMPKERFSAEFPKEGPSILRIQQVVRGDSAAYFCASSPPRTAPYGYTFGSGTRLTVV.

This clone was counted between two and nine times. The genes are TRBV12-5 and TRBJ2-3; the D gene is possibly TRBD1 (6 bases). This CDR3 is 15 amino acids long. The germline CDR1 and CDR2 sequences are LGHNT and FRNRAP. The germline V and J ends were trimmed by 5 bases and 5 bases, with 17 bases remaining between them. CDR3 DNA sequence: TGTGCTAGTGGTCCCCAGGGGCCGAGGATAGATACGCAGTATTTT. It codes for CASGPQGPRIDTQYF. The whole variable domain, remainder taken from reference TRBV12-5 and TRBJ2-3, is DARVTQTPRHKVTEMGQEVTMRCQPILGHNTVFWYRQTMMQGLELLAYFRNRAPLDDSGMPKDRFSAEMPDATLATLKIQPSEPRDSAVYFCASGPQGPRIDTQYFGPGTRLTVL.

Only one count was recorded for this clone. V and J are TRBV3-1 (or the pseudogene TRBV3-2) and TRBJ1-2; tentative D call: TRBD1 (5 bases). Germline V gives CDR1 LGHDT, CDR2 YNNKEL (reference sequence). This CDR3 contains 13 residues. V was clipped by 6 bases and J by 8 bases, with 16 bases between them. CDR3 nucleotide sequence: TGTGCCAGCAGTACCGGGACTCTCCGGGGCTACACCTTC. This translates into CASSTGTLRGYTF.

This clone was seen a handful of times. The V call is TRBV25-1, the J call TRBJ2-4; D is ambiguous. V dropped 3 bases and J dropped 12 bases, with 9 bases sitting between them. Germline loops: CDR1 MGHDK, CDR2 SYGVNS. There are 11 residues in the CDR3. The CDR3 spells CASSDLVSQYF. DNA for the CDR3: TGTGCCAGCAGTGATCTAGTGAGTCAGTACTTC.

The chain combines TRBV2 with TRBJ2-4, with TRBD2 identical over 12 bases. J gave up 15 bases and V 0 bases, and 12 bases lay outside the gene matches. The CDR3 runs to 16 residues. Germline-derived CDR1 and CDR2 are SNHLY and FYNNEI. CDR3 protein: CASSEALRTSGMGSYF. CDR3 DNA: TGTGCCAGCAGTGAAGCGCTCCGGACTAGCGGGATGGGCTCGTACTTC.

The chain couples TRBV19 to TRBJ2-1; 8 bases map to TRBD1. The V gene end was trimmed by 9 bases and the J gene end by 4 bases; junction bases not matched to a gene: 8. CDR1 and CDR2 (germline): LNHDA, SQIVND (reference sequence). CDR3 length: 14 amino acids. The CDR3 region is CARKDRAGYNEQFF. CDR3 nucleotides: TGTGCCAGGAAGGACAGGGCGGGATACAATGAGCAGTTCTTC.

This clone was counted many times. This chain joins TRBV30 and TRBJ1-5; D gene unclear. V dropped 0 bases and J dropped 7 bases, with 10 bases sitting between them. Germline loops: CDR1 GTSNPN, CDR2 SVGIG (reference sequence). This CDR3 spans 13 amino acids. The CDR3 here is CAWSVGGRQPQHF. The CDR3 nucleotides are TGTGCCTGGAGTGTAGGAGGGCGACAGCCCCAGCATTTT.